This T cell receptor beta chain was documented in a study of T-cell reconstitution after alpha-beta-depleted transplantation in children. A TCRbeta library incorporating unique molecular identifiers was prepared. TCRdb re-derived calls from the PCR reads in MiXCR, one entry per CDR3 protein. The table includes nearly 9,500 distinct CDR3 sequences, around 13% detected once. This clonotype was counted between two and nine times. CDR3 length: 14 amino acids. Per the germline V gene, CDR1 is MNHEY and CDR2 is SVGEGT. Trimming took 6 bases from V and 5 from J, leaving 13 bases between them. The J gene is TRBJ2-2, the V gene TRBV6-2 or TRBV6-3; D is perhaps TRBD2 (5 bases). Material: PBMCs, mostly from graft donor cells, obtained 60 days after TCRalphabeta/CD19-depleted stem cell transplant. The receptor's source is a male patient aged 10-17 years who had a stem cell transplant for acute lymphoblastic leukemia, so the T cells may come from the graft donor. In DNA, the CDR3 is TGTGCCAGCAGCCCCCCTAGCCCTACCGGGGAGCTGTTTTTT. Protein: CASSPPSPTGELFF.